Presented here are 15 T cell receptor beta chains from one specimen sequenced in a study of cytomegalovirus exposure and HLA in healthy donors. Amplification used 60 Vbeta primers and 13 Jbeta primers. TCRdb keeps only in-frame clones here, not all; method: immunoSEQ multiplex PCR. The sample has tens of thousands of clones, and its top ten clones hold about 12%. Sample: PBMCs. These receptors all come from a woman under 40 in good health and CMV-seropositive.

The chain links TRBV30 to TRBJ2-7, with D maybe TRBD1 (6 bases). This CDR3 has 14 residues. The germline gives CDR1 GTSNPN, CDR2 SVGIG (reference sequence). V lost 4 bases, J lost 6 bases, and 19 bases lay in between. The CDR3 sequence: CAWNSQGQAGEQYF. In DNA, the CDR3 is TGTGCCTGGAACTCCCAGGGGCAGGCCGGCGAGCAGTACTTC.

The chain uses TRBV19 and TRBJ1-2; TRBD1 agrees at 7 bases. V dropped 4 bases and J dropped 7; count of bases not matched to a gene: 3. The germline CDR1 and CDR2 sequences are LNHDA and SQIVND (reference sequence). The CDR3 is 12 amino acids. The CDR3 DNA sequence: TGTGCCAGTAGTACAGGGGGATCTGGCTACACCTTC. Its translation is CASSTGGSGYTF.

V and J are TRBV28 and TRBJ2-5; 12 bases align to TRBD2. The CDR3 consists of 18 residues. V shed 2 bases and J 5 bases; nucleotides not matched to a gene: 12. Germline V lookup: CDR1 MDHEN, CDR2 SYDVKM. The CDR3, as DNA: TGTGCCAGCAGTTTAAGACCGAGACTAGCGGGAGTCGGGGAGACCCAGTACTTC. Protein sequence: CASSLRPRLAGVGETQYF.

The J gene is TRBJ1-5, the V gene TRBV7-6, with 8 bases identical to TRBD1. CDR1 is SGHVS and CDR2 is FNYEAQ in the germline V gene. This CDR3 region has 13 residues. V shed 5 bases, J shed 7 bases, and the junction held 4 bases outside the gene matches. CDR3 protein: CASSAGTGQPQHF. The DNA for the CDR3 is TGTGCCAGCAGCGCGGGGACAGGCCAGCCCCAGCATTTT.

This chain uses TRBV9 with TRBJ2-5; the D gene is possibly TRBD2 (5 bases). V lost 0 bases, J lost 2 bases, and 17 bases lay in between. Germline values: CDR1 SGDLS, CDR2 YYNGEE. This CDR3 has 17 residues. The CDR3 spells CASSVGVGRLAQETQYF. CDR3 nucleotide sequence: TGTGCCAGCAGCGTAGGGGTTGGGCGGCTAGCACAAGAGACCCAGTACTTC.

The rearrangement uses TRBV6-1 and TRBJ2-7; 12 positions agree with TRBD2. J was trimmed by 6 bases and V by 5 bases; bases with no gene match: 8. Germline values: CDR1 MNHNS, CDR2 SASEGT. The CDR3 covers 15 residues. Here the CDR3 reads CASSFLAGGLGEQYF. CDR3 coding DNA: TGTGCCAGCAGTTTCCTAGCGGGGGGGCTGGGCGAGCAGTACTTC.

The V gene is TRBV7-9, the J gene TRBJ2-5, with D maybe TRBD1 (5 bases). CDR3 length: 14 residues. Germline V gene lookup returns CDR1 SEHNR and CDR2 FQNEAQ (reference sequence). Trimming pared 3 bases from V and 4 bases from J, leaving 12 bases between. The CDR3 region has the DNA TGTGCCAGCAGCTTGCAGGGTCCCCGAGAGACCCAGTACTTC. The encoded protein is CASSLQGPRETQYF.

This rearrangement joins TRBV30 to TRBJ2-5, with TRBD2 identical over 9 bases. Germline V gene data show CDR1 as GTSNPN and CDR2 as SVGIG (reference sequence). The CDR3 is 16 amino acids. V shed 0 bases and J 1 base; nucleotides not matched to a gene: 6. The CDR3 nucleotides read TGTGCCTGGAGTGTACAGATAGCGGGGGCCCAAGAGACCCAGTACTTC. Translated: CAWSVQIAGAQETQYF.

This rearrangement joins TRBV30 to TRBJ2-2, with TRBD2 matching 8 bases. V gave up 5 bases and J gave up 4 bases; unmatched junction bases: 12. The germline V gene has CDR1 GTSNPN and CDR2 SVGIG (reference sequence). CDR3 length: 16 residues. The CDR3 region is CAWGSPGTSPTGELFF. The CDR3, as DNA: TGTGCCTGGGGTTCACCCGGGACTAGTCCCACCGGGGAGCTGTTTTTT.

The gene calls are TRBV6-1 and TRBJ1-6; a weak D match, TRBD1 (5 bases). The V end lost 7 bases, the J end lost 0 bases, and 10 bases lay between the germline ends. This CDR3 has 15 residues. In germline, CDR1 is MNHNS, CDR2 SASEGT. The CDR3 protein is CASTLGGSYNSPLHF. The DNA for the CDR3 is TGTGCCAGCACGTTGGGGGGCTCCTATAATTCACCCCTCCACTTT.

The chain has TRBV19 and TRBJ1-5; D is unclear. Germline V gives CDR1 LNHDA, CDR2 SQIVND (reference sequence). The CDR3 has 12 amino acids. The V end lost 5 bases, the J end lost 4 bases, and 6 bases lay between the germline ends. CDR3 bases: TGTGCCAGTAGTGCCGCGAATCAGCCCCAGCATTTT. Protein: CASSAANQPQHF.

This chain uses TRBV5-3 with TRBJ2-3; possible D gene TRBD2, 6 bases. TRBV5-3 is given ORF status, its function remaining uncertain. The CDR3 runs to 15 residues. V lost 3 bases to trimming and J lost 0 bases, with 11 bases between them. CDR3 nucleotides: TGTGCCAGAAGCTGGAGGGCAACTAGCACAGATACGCAGTATTTT. Translating it yields CARSWRATSTDTQYF.

CDR3 sequence: CASSSRGLAEYEQYF. Here the CDR3 DNA reads TGTGCCAGCAGCTCGAGGGGTCTAGCGGAGTACGAGCAGTACTTC. The chain joins TRBV13 to TRBJ2-7, with TRBD2 matching 7 bases. This CDR3 has 15 residues. V lost 4 bases to trimming and J lost 4 bases; unmatched junction nucleotides: 10. The germline gives CDR1 PRHDT, CDR2 FYEKMQ (reference sequence).

J is TRBJ1-2 and V is TRBV6-1, with TRBD1 as a possible D gene (5 bases). Per germline, CDR1 MNHNS and CDR2 SASEGT. The CDR3 runs 12 residues. The V gene lost 6 bases and the J gene lost 7 bases, with 12 bases spanning the gap. CDR3 in amino acids: CASSLTGGGYTF. The CDR3 nucleotides read TGTGCCAGCAGCCTCACGGGGGGTGGCTACACCTTC.

The rearrangement uses TRBV7-9 and TRBJ1-2; D gene unclear. Germline loops: CDR1 SEHNR, CDR2 FQNEAQ (reference sequence). The CDR3 runs to 14 residues. With 1 base removed from V and 4 bases from J, the gap between germline ends came to 10 bases. As DNA, the CDR3 is TGTGCCAGCAGCTTAGGGGAGGCAGCCTATGGCTACACCTTC. Its protein product is CASSLGEAAYGYTF.